This is a list of T cell receptor beta chains from one sample in a study. TCRdb redid the calling of the RT-PCR reads with MiXCR, one entry per CDR3 protein. The sample carries hundreds of thousands of distinct CDR3 sequences, 14% recorded once. The sequenced sample was memory CD4+ T cells from blood. All receptors derive from a female donor in good health, serving as a healthy control. Each CDR3 is given with its conserved first and last residue. D genes are given only for firm matches. The listing skips clone size in some rows; elsewhere it reads once, few, many or a size class.

>NA|TRBV30|TRBJ2-3|few
CAWSPLTDTQYF
TGTGCCTGGAGCCCATTGACAGATACGCAGTATTTT
>TRBD1|TRBV5-1|TRBJ1-5|NA
CASSPADRGQPQHF
TGCGCCAGCAGCCCAGCAGACAGGGGTCAGCCCCAGCATTTT
>TRBD2|TRBV20-1|TRBJ2-5|few
CSASGIAGTRETQYF
TGCAGTGCTAGCGGGATAGCGGGGACTCGAGAGACCCAGTACTTC
>NA|TRBV5-1|TRBJ2-7|few
CASSLPSNEQYF
TGCGCCAGCAGCTTGCCTAGTAACGAGCAGTACTTC
>NA|TRBV6-5|TRBJ2-7|few
CASSLTRLSHEQYF
TGTGCCAGCAGTTTAACCCGGCTAAGTCACGAGCAGTACTTC
>NA|TRBV20-1|TRBJ2-1|many
CSARDRIKLLGFF
TGCAGTGCTAGAGATCGAATAAAACTTCTGGGGTTCTTC
>TRBD1|TRBV20-1|TRBJ2-6|NA
CSAPGGGANVLTF
TGCAGTGCTCCAGGGGGCGGGGCCAACGTCCTGACTTTC
>NA|TRBV6-5|TRBJ2-7|many
CASTQDNYEQYF
TGTGCCAGCACCCAAGACAATTACGAGCAGTACTTC
>TRBD1|TRBV7-2|TRBJ1-2|many
CASSSTGVANYGYTF
TGTGCCAGCAGCTCTACAGGGGTGGCTAACTATGGCTACACCTTC
>NA|TRBV5-6|TRBJ1-1|many
CASTREGTEAFF
TGTGCCAGCACCCGGGAGGGGACTGAAGCTTTCTTT
>NA|TRBV5-1|TRBJ2-1|few
CASSSTGTSYNEQFF
TGCGCCAGCAGCTCGACAGGGACTTCTTACAATGAGCAGTTCTTC
>TRBD2|TRBV20-1|TRBJ2-1|NA
CSASPRLAGEVWFF
TGCAGTGCTAGCCCCAGACTAGCGGGAGAAGTCTGGTTCTTC
>NA|TRBV20-1|TRBJ2-3|many
CSAEAQRSTDTQYF
TGCAGTGCCGAGGCCCAGCGCAGCACAGATACGCAGTATTTT
>TRBD1|TRBV5-1|TRBJ2-5|NA
CASRPGGWQETQYF
TGCGCCAGCAGGCCAGGGGGCTGGCAAGAGACCCAGTACTTC
>TRBD1|TRBV28|TRBJ2-3|few
CASRDRATDTQYF
TGTGCCAGCAGGGACAGGGCCACAGATACGCAGTATTTT
>NA|TRBV4-3|TRBJ1-4|NA
CASSQARGEEKLFF
TGCGCCAGCAGCCAAGCCAGGGGCGAGGAAAAACTGTTTTTT
>NA|TRBV27|TRBJ1-2|NA
CASYTNGGRGYTF
TGTGCCAGCTATACCAACGGGGGAAGAGGCTACACCTTC
>NA|TRBV2|TRBJ2-2|NA
CASSEVVGTGELFF
TGTGCCAGCAGTGAAGTTGTGGGAACCGGGGAGCTGTTTTTT
>TRBD2|TRBV5-1|TRBJ2-7|few
CASSPGGGNYEQYF
TGCGCCAGCAGCCCCGGGGGGGGTAACTACGAGCAGTACTTC
>NA|TRBV28|TRBJ1-1|NA
CASNWAPNEAFF
TGTGCCAGCAACTGGGCCCCTAATGAAGCTTTCTTT
>TRBD2|TRBV4-3|TRBJ2-7|NA
CASSQAASGVYEQYF
TGCGCCAGCAGCCAAGCGGCTAGCGGAGTCTACGAGCAGTACTTC
>NA|TRBV5-6|TRBJ1-2|NA
CASSWYGGNGYTF
TGTGCCAGCAGCTGGTACGGGGGAAATGGCTACACCTTC
>TRBD2|TRBV4-1|TRBJ2-3|few
CASSQKGLAGDTDTQYF
TGCGCCAGCAGCCAGAAGGGACTAGCGGGAGACACAGATACGCAGTATTTT
>NA|TRBV18|TRBJ1-4|NA
CASSPSWEKEKLFF
TGTGCCAGCTCACCGTCCTGGGAAAAAGAAAAACTGTTTTTT
>NA|TRBV7-3|TRBJ1-2|many
CASSLARGYGYTF
TGTGCCAGCAGCTTAGCCAGGGGCTATGGCTACACCTTC
>NA|TRBV12-3/TRBV12-4|TRBJ1-6|many
CASSHSDTRINSPLHF
TGTGCCAGCAGCCACTCCGACACTCGGATCAATTCACCCCTCCACTTT
>NA|TRBV9|TRBJ1-2|NA
CASSARASFGSGYTF
TGTGCCAGCAGCGCGAGGGCCTCGTTCGGAAGTGGCTACACCTTC
>NA|TRBV6-1|TRBJ2-1|NA
CASSERAASYNEQFF
TGTGCCAGCAGTGAACGGGCAGCCTCCTACAATGAGCAGTTCTTC
>NA|TRBV6-1|TRBJ1-4|NA
CASELYGKLFF
TGTGCCAGCGAACTTTATGGGAAACTGTTTTTT
>NA|TRBV20-1|TRBJ1-5|NA
CSASDRPGQPQHF
TGCAGTGCTAGCGACAGGCCCGGGCAGCCCCAGCATTTT
>NA|TRBV4-2|TRBJ2-1|many
CASSQENHNWNEQFF
TGTGCCAGCAGCCAAGAGAATCACAACTGGAATGAGCAGTTCTTC
>NA|TRBV7-2|TRBJ2-1|few
CASSLMRQEQFF
TGTGCCAGCAGCTTAATGAGGCAAGAGCAGTTCTTC
>NA|TRBV9|TRBJ2-7|NA
CDSSAGYEQYF
TGTGACAGCAGCGCCGGCTACGAGCAGTACTTC
>TRBD1|TRBV5-1|TRBJ2-7|few
CASSPGQGGWYEQYF
TGCGCCAGCAGCCCGGGACAGGGAGGATGGTACGAGCAGTACTTC
>NA|TRBV7-3|TRBJ1-1|NA
CASSRNPPGTNTEAFF
TGTGCCAGCAGCCGAAACCCCCCGGGGACCAACACTGAAGCTTTCTTT
>TRBD1|TRBV4-2|TRBJ1-2|NA
CASSQEGRGEYGYTF
TGTGCCAGCAGCCAAGAAGGCAGGGGGGAATATGGCTACACCTTC
>NA|TRBV11-2|TRBJ1-5|NA
CASSENGQPQHF
TGTGCCAGCAGTGAAAATGGGCAGCCCCAGCATTTT
>TRBD1|TRBV6-6|TRBJ2-7|many
CARKPQRDREVYEQYF
TGTGCCAGGAAACCTCAACGCGACAGGGAAGTCTACGAGCAGTACTTC
>NA|TRBV4-1|TRBJ2-3|NA
CASSHPPSTDTQYF
TGCGCCAGCAGCCACCCCCCTAGCACAGATACGCAGTATTTT